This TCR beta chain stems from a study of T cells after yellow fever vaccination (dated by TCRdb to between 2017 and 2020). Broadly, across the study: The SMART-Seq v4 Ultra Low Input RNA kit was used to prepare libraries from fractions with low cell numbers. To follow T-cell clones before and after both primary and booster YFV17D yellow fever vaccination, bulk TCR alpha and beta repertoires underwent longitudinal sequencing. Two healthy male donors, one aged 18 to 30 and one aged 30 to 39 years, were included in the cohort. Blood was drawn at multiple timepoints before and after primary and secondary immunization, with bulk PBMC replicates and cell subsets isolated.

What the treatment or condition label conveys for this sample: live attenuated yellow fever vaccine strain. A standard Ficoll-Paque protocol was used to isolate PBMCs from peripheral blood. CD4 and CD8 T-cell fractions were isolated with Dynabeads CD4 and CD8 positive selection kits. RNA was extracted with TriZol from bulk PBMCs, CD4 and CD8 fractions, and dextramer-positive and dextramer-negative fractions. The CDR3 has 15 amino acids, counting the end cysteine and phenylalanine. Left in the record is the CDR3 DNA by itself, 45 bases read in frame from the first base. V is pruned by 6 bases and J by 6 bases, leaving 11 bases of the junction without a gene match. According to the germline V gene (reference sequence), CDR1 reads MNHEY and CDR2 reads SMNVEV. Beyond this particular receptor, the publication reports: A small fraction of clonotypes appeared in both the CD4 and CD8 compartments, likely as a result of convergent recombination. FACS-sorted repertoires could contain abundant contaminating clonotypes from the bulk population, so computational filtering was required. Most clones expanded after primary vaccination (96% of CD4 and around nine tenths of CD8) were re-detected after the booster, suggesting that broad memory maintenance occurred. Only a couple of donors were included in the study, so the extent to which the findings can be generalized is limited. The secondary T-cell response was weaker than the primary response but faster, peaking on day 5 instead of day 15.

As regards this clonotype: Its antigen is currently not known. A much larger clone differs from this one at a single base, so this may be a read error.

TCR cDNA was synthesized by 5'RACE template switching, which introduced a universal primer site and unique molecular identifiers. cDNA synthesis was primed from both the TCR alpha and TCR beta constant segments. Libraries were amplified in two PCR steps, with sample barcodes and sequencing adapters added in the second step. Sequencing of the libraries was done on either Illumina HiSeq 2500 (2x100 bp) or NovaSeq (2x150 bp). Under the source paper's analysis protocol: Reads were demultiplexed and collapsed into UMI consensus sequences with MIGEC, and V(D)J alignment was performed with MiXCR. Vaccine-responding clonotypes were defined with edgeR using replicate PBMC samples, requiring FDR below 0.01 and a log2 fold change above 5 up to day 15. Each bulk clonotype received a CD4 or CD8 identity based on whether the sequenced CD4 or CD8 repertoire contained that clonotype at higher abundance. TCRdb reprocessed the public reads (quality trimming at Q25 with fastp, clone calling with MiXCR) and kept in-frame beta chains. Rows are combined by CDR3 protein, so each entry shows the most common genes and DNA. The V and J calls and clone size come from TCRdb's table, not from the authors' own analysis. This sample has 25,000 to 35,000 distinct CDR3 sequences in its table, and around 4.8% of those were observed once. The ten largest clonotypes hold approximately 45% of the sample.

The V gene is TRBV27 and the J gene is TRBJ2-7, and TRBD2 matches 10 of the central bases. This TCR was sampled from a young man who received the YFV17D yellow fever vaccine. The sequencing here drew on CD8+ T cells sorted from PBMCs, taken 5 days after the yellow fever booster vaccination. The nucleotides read TGTGCCAGCAGGGCGTCAAGCGGGAGGGCGAGCGAGCAGTACTTC. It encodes CASRASSGRASEQYF.